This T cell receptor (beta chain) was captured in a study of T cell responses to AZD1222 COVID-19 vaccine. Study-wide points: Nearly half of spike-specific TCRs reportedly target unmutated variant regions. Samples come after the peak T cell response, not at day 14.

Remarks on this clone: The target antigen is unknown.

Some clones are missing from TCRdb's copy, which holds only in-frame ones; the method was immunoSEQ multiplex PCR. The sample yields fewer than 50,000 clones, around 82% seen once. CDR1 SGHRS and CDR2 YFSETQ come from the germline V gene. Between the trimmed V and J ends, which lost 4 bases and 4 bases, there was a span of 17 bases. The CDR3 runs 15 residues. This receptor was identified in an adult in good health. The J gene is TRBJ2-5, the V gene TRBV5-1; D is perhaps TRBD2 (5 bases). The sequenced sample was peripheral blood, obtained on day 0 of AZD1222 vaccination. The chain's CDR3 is CASSVANGEGETQYF. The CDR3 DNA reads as TGCGCCAGCAGCGTGGCGAACGGGGAAGGAGAGACCCAGTACTTC.